Listed below are T cell receptor beta chains from one sample, sequenced in a study of blood T cell repertoires in COVID-19. The assay was immunoSEQ multiplex PCR, and TCRdb's table has in-frame clones only and misses some. The table shows some 90,000 clones, with roughly nine tenths occurring only once. Sequenced: peripheral blood. The source is a man in his fifties or sixties with acute or convalescent COVID-19. Each CDR3 is given with its conserved first and last residue. The order of the fields is V gene, D gene, J gene, clone size, CDR3 protein, CDR3 DNA. A D gene is named only where the DNA matches it firmly. Rows give clone size only sometimes, using once, few, many, or a class for an expanded clone.

v_call: TRBV14; d_call: -; j_call: TRBJ1-3; clone_size: -; cdr3_aa: CASSQQGGSGNTIYF; cdr3_nt: TGTGCCAGCAGCCAACAAGGGGGATCTGGAAACACCATATATTTT
v_call: TRBV5-1; d_call: TRBD1; j_call: TRBJ1-1; clone_size: -; cdr3_aa: CASSFDGQGFEAFF; cdr3_nt: TGCGCCAGCAGCTTTGACGGACAGGGCTTTGAAGCTTTCTTT
v_call: TRBV27; d_call: -; j_call: TRBJ1-6; clone_size: -; cdr3_aa: CASSFGLGVSPLHF; cdr3_nt: TGTGCCAGCAGTTTCGGGTTAGGGGTTTCACCCCTCCACTTT
v_call: TRBV7-9; d_call: TRBD1; j_call: TRBJ1-1; clone_size: -; cdr3_aa: CASRLPGQSPFF; cdr3_nt: TGTGCCAGCAGATTACCGGGACAGAGTCCTTTCTTT
v_call: TRBV5-1; d_call: -; j_call: TRBJ1-3; clone_size: -; cdr3_aa: CASSLVSGTPGNTIYF; cdr3_nt: TGCGCCAGCAGCTTGGTTTCAGGTACCCCTGGAAACACCATATATTTT
v_call: TRBV5-1; d_call: TRBD1; j_call: TRBJ1-4; clone_size: -; cdr3_aa: CASSLAPGQGHEKLFF; cdr3_nt: TGCGCCAGCAGCTTGGCTCCGGGACAGGGGCATGAAAAACTGTTTTTT
v_call: TRBV7-2; d_call: TRBD2; j_call: TRBJ2-5; clone_size: once; cdr3_aa: CASSLVSGTSGGRGGSQYF; cdr3_nt: TGTGCCAGCAGCTTAGTCTCCGGGACTAGCGGGGGGCGGGGGGGGTCCCAGTACTTC
v_call: TRBV12-3/TRBV12-4; d_call: -; j_call: TRBJ2-5; clone_size: once; cdr3_aa: CASSGGLGETQYF; cdr3_nt: TGTGCCAGCAGCGGAGGCCTGGGAGAGACCCAGTACTTC
v_call: TRBV4-2; d_call: TRBD2; j_call: TRBJ2-2; clone_size: -; cdr3_aa: CASSLQTRGGAGGELFF; cdr3_nt: TGTGCCAGCAGCTTGCAGACTCGCGGGGGGGCGGGCGGGGAGCTGTTTTTT
v_call: TRBV20-1; d_call: -; j_call: TRBJ1-1; clone_size: -; cdr3_aa: CSAKTGTEAFF; cdr3_nt: TGCAGTGCAAAGACAGGCACTGAAGCTTTCTTT
v_call: TRBV6-1; d_call: -; j_call: TRBJ1-1; clone_size: -; cdr3_aa: CASSEASARVFEAFF; cdr3_nt: TGTGCCAGCAGTGAAGCGTCGGCCAGGGTCTTTGAAGCTTTCTTT
v_call: TRBV4-1; d_call: TRBD1; j_call: TRBJ1-2; clone_size: -; cdr3_aa: CASSLSGQGDYGYTF; cdr3_nt: TGCGCCAGCAGCCTCTCCGGACAGGGAGATTATGGCTACACCTTC
v_call: TRBV18; d_call: -; j_call: TRBJ1-1; clone_size: -; cdr3_aa: CASSPPSLTGAEAFF; cdr3_nt: TGTGCCAGCTCACCACCTTCCTTAACGGGGGCTGAAGCTTTCTTT
v_call: TRBV2; d_call: TRBD1; j_call: TRBJ1-6; clone_size: -; cdr3_aa: CASRNRGRYNSPLHF; cdr3_nt: TGTGCCAGCAGAAACAGGGGTAGATATAATTCACCCCTCCACTTT
v_call: TRBV28; d_call: -; j_call: TRBJ1-3; clone_size: -; cdr3_aa: CASSYTPHRGNTIYF; cdr3_nt: TGTGCCAGCAGTTATACCCCGCACAGGGGAAACACCATATATTTT
v_call: TRBV10-3; d_call: -; j_call: TRBJ1-5; clone_size: -; cdr3_aa: CAISESGARAQHF; cdr3_nt: TGTGCCATCAGTGAGTCTGGGGCTAGGGCCCAGCATTTT
v_call: TRBV30; d_call: -; j_call: TRBJ1-4; clone_size: -; cdr3_aa: CAWSGARGGNEKLFF; cdr3_nt: TGTGCCTGGAGTGGGGCTAGGGGAGGGAATGAAAAACTGTTTTTT
v_call: TRBV24-1; d_call: -; j_call: TRBJ2-1; clone_size: -; cdr3_aa: CATSGGGSEQFF; cdr3_nt: TGTGCCACCAGCGGAGGGGGCAGTGAGCAGTTCTTC
v_call: TRBV12-3/TRBV12-4; d_call: -; j_call: TRBJ2-5; clone_size: -; cdr3_aa: CASSLGQQETQYF; cdr3_nt: TGTGCCAGCAGTTTAGGACAGCAAGAGACCCAGTACTTC
v_call: TRBV3-1/TRBV3-2; d_call: TRBD2; j_call: TRBJ2-1; clone_size: -; cdr3_aa: CASSQLAGVGNEQFF; cdr3_nt: TGTGCCAGCAGCCAACTCGCGGGGGTCGGGAATGAGCAGTTCTTC
v_call: TRBV9; d_call: -; j_call: TRBJ1-5; clone_size: -; cdr3_aa: CASSRDSMPPQHF; cdr3_nt: TGTGCCAGCAGCCGGGACTCAATGCCACCCCAGCATTTT
v_call: TRBV5-6; d_call: -; j_call: TRBJ1-6; clone_size: -; cdr3_aa: CASNWGGNNSPLHF; cdr3_nt: TGTGCCAGCAACTGGGGGGGAAATAATTCACCCCTCCACTTT
v_call: TRBV19; d_call: TRBD1; j_call: TRBJ1-6; clone_size: -; cdr3_aa: CASSEVDRGNSPLHF; cdr3_nt: TGTGCCAGTAGTGAAGTCGACAGGGGAAATTCACCCCTCCACTTT
v_call: TRBV6-5; d_call: TRBD1; j_call: TRBJ2-7; clone_size: -; cdr3_aa: CASSYLQGQGGYEQYF; cdr3_nt: TGTGCCAGCAGTTACTTGCAGGGACAGGGGGGTTACGAGCAGTACTTC
v_call: TRBV5-8; d_call: -; j_call: TRBJ1-2; clone_size: -; cdr3_aa: CASRSGGVYGYTF; cdr3_nt: TGTGCCAGCAGGTCCGGGGGAGTCTATGGCTACACCTTC
v_call: TRBV29-1; d_call: -; j_call: TRBJ1-2; clone_size: few; cdr3_aa: CSAGGRGDYTF; cdr3_nt: TGCAGCGCGGGTGGTCGGGGAGACTACACCTTC
v_call: TRBV19; d_call: TRBD1; j_call: TRBJ1-2; clone_size: -; cdr3_aa: CASSAVVGQHYGYTF; cdr3_nt: TGTGCCAGTAGTGCGGTGGTGGGACAGCACTATGGCTACACCTTC
v_call: TRBV4-1; d_call: -; j_call: TRBJ2-1; clone_size: few; cdr3_aa: CASSQVTSAASYNEQFF; cdr3_nt: TGCGCCAGCAGCCAAGTTACCTCAGCGGCCTCCTACAATGAGCAGTTCTTC
v_call: TRBV6-5; d_call: -; j_call: TRBJ1-1; clone_size: -; cdr3_aa: CASSYSTAGTEAFF; cdr3_nt: TGTGCCAGCAGTTACTCGACAGCAGGGACTGAAGCTTTCTTT
v_call: TRBV5-1; d_call: TRBD2; j_call: TRBJ2-5; clone_size: once; cdr3_aa: CASSFGTSGPTRQETQYF; cdr3_nt: TGCGCCAGCAGCTTCGGGACTAGCGGGCCTACACGCCAAGAGACCCAGTACTTC
v_call: TRBV29-1; d_call: -; j_call: TRBJ1-2; clone_size: once; cdr3_aa: CSDGSSYGYTF; cdr3_nt: TGCAGCGACGGGTCCTCCTATGGCTACACCTTC
v_call: TRBV6-2/TRBV6-3; d_call: -; j_call: TRBJ1-2; clone_size: few; cdr3_aa: CASSYATGSGYTF; cdr3_nt: TGTGCCAGCAGTTACGCAACAGGGTCTGGCTACACCTTC
v_call: TRBV3-1/TRBV3-2; d_call: -; j_call: TRBJ1-2; clone_size: -; cdr3_aa: CASSQDPGGRGYTF; cdr3_nt: TGTGCCAGCAGCCAAGATCCGGGGGGCAGGGGCTACACCTTC
v_call: TRBV19; d_call: -; j_call: TRBJ1-2; clone_size: -; cdr3_aa: CASSPGGSARHTF; cdr3_nt: TGTGCCAGTAGTCCCGGAGGCAGTGCGAGGCACACCTTC
v_call: TRBV11-2; d_call: TRBD2; j_call: TRBJ2-5; clone_size: few; cdr3_aa: CASSLGFSGGEETQYF; cdr3_nt: TGTGCCAGCAGCTTAGGTTTCAGCGGGGGGGAAGAGACCCAGTACTTC
v_call: TRBV13; d_call: TRBD2; j_call: TRBJ2-5; clone_size: once; cdr3_aa: CASSRRWRGDIIQETQYF; cdr3_nt: TGTGCCAGCAGCCGACGGTGGCGGGGGGATATAATCCAAGAGACCCAGTACTTC
v_call: TRBV9; d_call: TRBD1; j_call: TRBJ1-1; clone_size: -; cdr3_aa: CASSVTGFGTEAFF; cdr3_nt: TGTGCCAGCAGCGTGACAGGGTTTGGCACTGAAGCTTTCTTT
v_call: TRBV4-1; d_call: TRBD1; j_call: TRBJ1-2; clone_size: -; cdr3_aa: CASSLTGQDYYGYTF; cdr3_nt: TGCGCCAGCAGCCTCACCGGACAGGATTATTATGGCTACACCTTC
v_call: TRBV2; d_call: TRBD1; j_call: TRBJ1-2; clone_size: once; cdr3_aa: CASRGTGLYGYTF; cdr3_nt: TGTGCCAGCAGGGGGACAGGTCTGTATGGCTACACCTTC
v_call: TRBV19; d_call: -; j_call: TRBJ1-2; clone_size: once; cdr3_aa: CASSRQADGYTF; cdr3_nt: TGTGCCAGTAGTCGACAGGCTGATGGCTACACCTTC
v_call: TRBV14; d_call: TRBD1; j_call: TRBJ1-1; clone_size: -; cdr3_aa: CASSQDRVTEAFF; cdr3_nt: TGTGCCAGCAGCCAGGACAGGGTCACTGAAGCTTTCTTT
v_call: TRBV20-1; d_call: -; j_call: TRBJ2-3; clone_size: -; cdr3_aa: CSASSLEGYTDTQYF; cdr3_nt: TGCAGTGCTAGTAGCCTTGAGGGCTACACAGATACGCAGTATTTT
v_call: TRBV19; d_call: TRBD1; j_call: TRBJ1-1; clone_size: -; cdr3_aa: CASSPYRGKNTEAFF; cdr3_nt: TGTGCCAGTAGTCCTTACAGGGGGAAGAACACTGAAGCTTTCTTT